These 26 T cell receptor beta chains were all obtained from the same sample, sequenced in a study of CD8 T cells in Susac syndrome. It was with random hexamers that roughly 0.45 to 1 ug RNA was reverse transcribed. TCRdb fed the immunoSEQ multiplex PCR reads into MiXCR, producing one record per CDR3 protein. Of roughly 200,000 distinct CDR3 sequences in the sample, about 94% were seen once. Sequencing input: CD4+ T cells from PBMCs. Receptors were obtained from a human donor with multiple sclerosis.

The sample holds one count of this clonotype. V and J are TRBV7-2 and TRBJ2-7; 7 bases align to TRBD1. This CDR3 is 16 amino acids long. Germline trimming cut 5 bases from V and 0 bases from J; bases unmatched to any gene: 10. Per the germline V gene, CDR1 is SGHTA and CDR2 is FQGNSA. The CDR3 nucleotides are TGTGCCAGCAGCAGTTCGACAGGGCTCCTCTCCTACGAGCAGTACTTC. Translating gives CASSSSTGLLSYEQYF.

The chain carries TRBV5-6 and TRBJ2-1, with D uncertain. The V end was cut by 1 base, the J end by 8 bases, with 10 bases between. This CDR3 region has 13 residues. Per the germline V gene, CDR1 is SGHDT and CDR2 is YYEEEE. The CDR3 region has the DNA TGTGCCAGCAGCTTGATTGGATTCTATGAGCAGTTCTTC. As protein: CASSLIGFYEQFF.

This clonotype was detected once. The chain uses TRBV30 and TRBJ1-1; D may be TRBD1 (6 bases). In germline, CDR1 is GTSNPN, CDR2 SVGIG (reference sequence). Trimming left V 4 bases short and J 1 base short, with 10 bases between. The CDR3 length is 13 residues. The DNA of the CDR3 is TGTGCCTGGAACAGGGAGGAGAACACTGAAGCTTTCTTT. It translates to CAWNREENTEAFF.

CDR3 in amino acids: CSARDRQVPYEQYF. DNA of the CDR3: TGCAGTGCTAGAGATCGGCAAGTCCCCTACGAGCAGTACTTC. The chain has TRBV20-1 and TRBJ2-7; the D is unclear. Germline CDR1 and CDR2: DFQATT and SNEGSKA (reference sequence). Trimming shortened V by 0 bases and J by 2 bases, and 11 bases separated the two germline ends. The CDR3 has 14 residues.

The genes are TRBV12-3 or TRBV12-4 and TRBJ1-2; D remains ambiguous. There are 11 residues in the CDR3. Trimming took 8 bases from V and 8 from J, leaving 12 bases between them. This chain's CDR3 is CASSTVGGYTF. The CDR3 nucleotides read TGTGCCAGCTCAACTGTGGGAGGCTACACCTTC.

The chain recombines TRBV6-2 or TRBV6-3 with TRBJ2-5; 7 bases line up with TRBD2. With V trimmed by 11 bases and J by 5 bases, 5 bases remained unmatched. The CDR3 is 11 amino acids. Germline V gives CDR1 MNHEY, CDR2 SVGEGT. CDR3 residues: CAVAGGETQYF. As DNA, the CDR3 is TGTGCCGTTGCCGGGGGGGAGACCCAGTACTTC.

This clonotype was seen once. CDR3 loop: CASRTSPGLAKNIQYF. The CDR3 nucleotides read TGTGCCAGCAGAACTTCCCCCGGGTTAGCCAAAAACATTCAGTACTTC. The J gene is TRBJ2-4, the V gene TRBV6-6; the D is unclear. The CDR3 is 16 amino acids. The V gene lost 6 bases and the J gene lost 0 bases, with 15 bases spanning the gap. Germline loops: CDR1 MNHNY, CDR2 SVGAGI (reference sequence).

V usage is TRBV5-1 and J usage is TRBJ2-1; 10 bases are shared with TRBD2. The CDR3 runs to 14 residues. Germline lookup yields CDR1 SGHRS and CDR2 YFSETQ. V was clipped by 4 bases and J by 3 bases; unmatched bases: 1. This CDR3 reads CASSSGGDYNEQFF. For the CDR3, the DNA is TGCGCCAGCAGCAGCGGGGGGGACTACAATGAGCAGTTCTTC.

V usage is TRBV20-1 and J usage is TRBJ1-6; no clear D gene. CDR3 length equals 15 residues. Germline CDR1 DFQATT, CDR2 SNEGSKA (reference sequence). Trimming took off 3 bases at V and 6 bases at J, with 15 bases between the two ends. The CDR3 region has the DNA TGCAGTGCTAGGGAATCTGTAGGGCCTAATTCACCCCTCCACTTT. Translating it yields CSARESVGPNSPLHF.

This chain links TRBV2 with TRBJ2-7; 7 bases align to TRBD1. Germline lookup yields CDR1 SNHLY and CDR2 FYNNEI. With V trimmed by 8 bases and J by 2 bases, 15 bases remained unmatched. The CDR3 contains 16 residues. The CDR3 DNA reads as TGTGCCAGCGTTCCCGACAGGGTACTTCGTACCTACGAGCAGTACTTC. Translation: CASVPDRVLRTYEQYF.

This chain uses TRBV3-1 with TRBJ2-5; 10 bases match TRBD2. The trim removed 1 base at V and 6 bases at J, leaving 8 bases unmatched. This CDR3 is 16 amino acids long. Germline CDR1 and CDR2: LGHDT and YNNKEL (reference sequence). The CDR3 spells CASSQASGGDFKTQYF. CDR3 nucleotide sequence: TGTGCCAGCAGCCAAGCAAGCGGGGGGGACTTTAAGACCCAGTACTTC.

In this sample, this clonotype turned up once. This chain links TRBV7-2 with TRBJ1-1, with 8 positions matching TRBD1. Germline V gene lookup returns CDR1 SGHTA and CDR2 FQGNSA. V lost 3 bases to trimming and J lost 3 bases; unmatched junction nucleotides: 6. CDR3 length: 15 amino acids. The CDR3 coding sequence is TGTGCCAGCAGCTTCAAGGCGACAGGGGACACTGAAGCTTTCTTT. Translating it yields CASSFKATGDTEAFF.

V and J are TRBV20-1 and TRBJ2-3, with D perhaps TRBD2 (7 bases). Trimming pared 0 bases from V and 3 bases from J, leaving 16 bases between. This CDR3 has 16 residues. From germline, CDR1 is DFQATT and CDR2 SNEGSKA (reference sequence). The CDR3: CSARESLGGPTDTQYF. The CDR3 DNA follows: TGCAGTGCTAGAGAGAGCTTGGGGGGGCCTACAGATACGCAGTATTTT.

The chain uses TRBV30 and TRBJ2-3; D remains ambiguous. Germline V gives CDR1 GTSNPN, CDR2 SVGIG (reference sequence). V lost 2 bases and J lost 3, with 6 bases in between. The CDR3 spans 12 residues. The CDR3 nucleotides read TGTGCCTGGAGTTCAGCAACAGATACGCAGTATTTT. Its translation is CAWSSATDTQYF.

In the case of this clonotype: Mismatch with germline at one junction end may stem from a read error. The CDR3 here is CSAARGSNYGYTF. The CDR3 bases are TGCAGTGCGGCTAGGGGTTCTAATTATGGCTACACCTTC. J is TRBJ1-2 and V is TRBV20-1, with D possibly matching TRBD1 (5 bases). The CDR3 length is 13 residues. Germline V gene sequence: CDR1 DFQATT, CDR2 SNEGSKA (reference sequence).

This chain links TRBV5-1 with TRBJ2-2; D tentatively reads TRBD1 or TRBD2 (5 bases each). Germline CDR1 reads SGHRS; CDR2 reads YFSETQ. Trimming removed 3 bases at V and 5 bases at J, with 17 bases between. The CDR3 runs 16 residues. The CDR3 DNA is TGCGCCAGCAGCTCCCGTAGGACGGGGCGTACCGGGGAGCTGTTTTTT. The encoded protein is CASSSRRTGRTGELFF.

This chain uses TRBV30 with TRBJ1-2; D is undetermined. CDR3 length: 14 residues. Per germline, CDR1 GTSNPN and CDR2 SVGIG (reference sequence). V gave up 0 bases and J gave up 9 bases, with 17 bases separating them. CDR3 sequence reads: CAWSVGFGEVSYTF. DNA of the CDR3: TGTGCCTGGAGTGTAGGATTTGGAGAGGTGAGCTACACCTTC.

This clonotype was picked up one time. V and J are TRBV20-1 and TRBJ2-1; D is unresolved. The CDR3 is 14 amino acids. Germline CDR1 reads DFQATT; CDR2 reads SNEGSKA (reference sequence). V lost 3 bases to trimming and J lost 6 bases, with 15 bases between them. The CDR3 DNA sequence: TGCAGTGCTAGCCACTCCAACGGACGCAATGAGCAGTTCTTC. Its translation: CSASHSNGRNEQFF.

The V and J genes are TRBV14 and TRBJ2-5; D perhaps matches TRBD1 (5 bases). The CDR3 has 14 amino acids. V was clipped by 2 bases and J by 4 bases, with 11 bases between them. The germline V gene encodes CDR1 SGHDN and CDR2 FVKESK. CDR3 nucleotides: TGTGCCAGCAGCCAATCCTGGGGCGCAGAGACCCAGTACTTC. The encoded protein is CASSQSWGAETQYF.

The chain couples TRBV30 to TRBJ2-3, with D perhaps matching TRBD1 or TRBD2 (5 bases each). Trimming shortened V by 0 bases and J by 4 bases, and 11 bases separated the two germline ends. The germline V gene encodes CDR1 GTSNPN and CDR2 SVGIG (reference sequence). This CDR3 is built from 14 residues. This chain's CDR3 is CAWSVRGGSDTQYF. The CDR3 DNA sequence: TGTGCCTGGAGTGTACGGGGCGGGTCAGATACGCAGTATTTT.

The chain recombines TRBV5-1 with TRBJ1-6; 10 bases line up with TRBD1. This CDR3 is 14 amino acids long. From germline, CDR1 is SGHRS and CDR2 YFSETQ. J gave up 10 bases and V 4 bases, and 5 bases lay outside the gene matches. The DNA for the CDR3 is TGCGCCAGCAGCCTGACAGGGGGCGAGTCACCCCTCCACTTT. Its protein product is CASSLTGGESPLHF.

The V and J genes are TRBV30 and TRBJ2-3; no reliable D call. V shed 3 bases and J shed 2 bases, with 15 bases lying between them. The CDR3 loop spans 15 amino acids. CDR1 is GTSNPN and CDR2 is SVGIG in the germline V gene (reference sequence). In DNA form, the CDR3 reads TGTGCCTGGAGCTCGCCCTCGCCTGCCACAGATACGCAGTATTTT. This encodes CAWSSPSPATDTQYF.

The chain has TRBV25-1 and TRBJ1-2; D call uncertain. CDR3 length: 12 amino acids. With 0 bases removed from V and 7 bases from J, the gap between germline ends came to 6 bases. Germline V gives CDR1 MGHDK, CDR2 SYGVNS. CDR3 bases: TGTGCCAGCAGTGAATATTTTGCTGGCTACACCTTC. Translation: CASSEYFAGYTF.

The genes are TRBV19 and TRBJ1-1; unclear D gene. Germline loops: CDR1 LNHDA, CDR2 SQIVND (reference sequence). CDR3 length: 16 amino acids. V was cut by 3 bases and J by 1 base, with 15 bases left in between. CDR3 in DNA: TGTGCCAGTAGTATCGCCGCTCTACTCGGGAACACTGAAGCTTTCTTT. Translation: CASSIAALLGNTEAFF. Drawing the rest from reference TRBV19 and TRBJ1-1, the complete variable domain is DGGITQSPKYLFRKEGQNVTLSCEQNLNHDAMYWYRQDPGQGLRLIYYSQIVNDFQKGDIAEGYSVSREKKESFPLTVTSAQKNPTAFYLCASSIAALLGNTEAFFGQGTRLTVV.

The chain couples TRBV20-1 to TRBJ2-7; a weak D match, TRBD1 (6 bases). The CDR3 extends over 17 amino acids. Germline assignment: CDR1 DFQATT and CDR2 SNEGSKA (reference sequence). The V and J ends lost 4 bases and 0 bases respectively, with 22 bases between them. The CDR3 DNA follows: TGCAGTGCTAATCCACAGGGTTCTAGGTGGGACTCCTACGAGCAGTACTTC. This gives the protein CSANPQGSRWDSYEQYF.

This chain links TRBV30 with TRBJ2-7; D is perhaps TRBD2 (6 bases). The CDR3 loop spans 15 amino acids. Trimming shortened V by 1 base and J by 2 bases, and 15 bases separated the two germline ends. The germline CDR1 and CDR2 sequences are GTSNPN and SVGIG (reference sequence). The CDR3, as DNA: TGTGCCTGGAGTGCGGGGGTCCGGGATACCTACGAGCAGTACTTC. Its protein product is CAWSAGVRDTYEQYF.